The 22 T cell receptor beta chains reported below all come from one sample, sequenced in a study of T cell changes during pregnancy in multiple sclerosis. Using immunoSEQ multiplex PCR, the repertoire was profiled, and TCRdb retains in-frame clones only, with some absent. The sample holds approximately 100,000 clones; just over 90% are singletons and the top ten take under 1.5%. Sequencing was performed on peripheral blood, taken in the second trimester of pregnancy. The receptor source for this set is a female donor with multiple sclerosis, enrolled in a pregnancy study.

The V gene is TRBV5-1, the J gene TRBJ1-6; D is possibly TRBD1 (5 bases). Germline V gene data show CDR1 as SGHRS and CDR2 as YFSETQ. Deletions cut 4 bases from V and 8 bases from J, with 25 bases between. The CDR3 totals 18 residues. The CDR3, as DNA: TGCGCCAGCAGCGGGGTCCCGCGGATGAGGGGAGGAGATTCACCCCTCCACTTT. Protein: CASSGVPRMRGGDSPLHF.

This clone has a single count. Written as DNA, the CDR3 is TGTGCCAGCAGTCCCCCTGGAGGGGTAAACACCATATATTTT. Translated: CASSPPGGVNTIYF. V is TRBV28 and J is TRBJ1-3, with D perhaps TRBD1 (5 bases). Germline CDR1 reads MDHEN; CDR2 reads SYDVKM. The V gene lost 5 bases and the J gene lost 6 bases, with 14 bases spanning the gap. CDR3 length: 14 amino acids.

The chain couples TRBV18 to TRBJ2-5; D possibly corresponds to TRBD2 (7 bases). V lost 4 bases and J lost 0, with 12 bases in between. Germline-derived CDR1 and CDR2 are KGHSH and LQKENI. There are 15 residues in the CDR3. The CDR3 coding sequence is TGTGCCAGCTCACTACAGGGAGGGAACCAAGAGACCCAGTACTTC. It is translated as CASSLQGGNQETQYF.

V gene TRBV29-1 combines with J gene TRBJ1-5, with 10 nucleotides matching TRBD1. This CDR3 is 14 amino acids long. Germline V gives CDR1 SQVTM, CDR2 ANQGSEA. The trim removed 5 bases at V and 6 bases at J, leaving 7 bases unmatched. In DNA, the CDR3 is TGCAGCGTTTCGGACAGGGGGGTGGGTCAGCCCCAGCATTTT. This gives the protein CSVSDRGVGQPQHF.

J is TRBJ2-7 and V is TRBV9; 7 bases map to TRBD2. Trimming cost V 3 bases and J 3 bases; bases outside gene matches: 12. The CDR3 covers 16 residues. Germline CDR1 and CDR2: SGDLS and YYNGEE. CDR3 amino acids: CASSERASGLIYEQYF. CDR3 nucleotide sequence: TGTGCCAGCAGCGAGCGGGCTAGCGGCCTTATCTACGAGCAGTACTTC.

The chain joins TRBV5-8 to TRBJ1-2; TRBD1 is a possible D gene (5 bases). V gave up 0 bases and J gave up 7 bases, with 13 bases separating them. The length of the CDR3 is 14 residues. Germline V gene sequence: CDR1 SGHTS, CDR2 YDEGEE. CDR3 bases: TGTGCCAGCAGCTTGGCGAGGGACTGGCTTGGCTACACCTTC. It is translated as CASSLARDWLGYTF. The full variable domain, in which reference TRBV5-8 and TRBJ1-2 provide the parts outside the CDR3, is EAGVTQSPTHLIKTRGQQATLRCSPISGHTSVYWYQQALGLGLQFLLWYDEGEERNRGNFPPRFSGRQFPNYSSELNVNALELEDSALYLCASSLARDWLGYTFGSGTRLTVV.

The chain carries TRBV5-1 and TRBJ1-4; a possible D gene is TRBD1 (5 bases). Deletions cut 0 bases from V and 8 bases from J, with 20 bases between. The CDR3 is 17 amino acids. In germline, CDR1 is SGHRS, CDR2 YFSETQ. The CDR3 protein is CASSLAAGNRVREKLFF. CDR3 nucleotides: TGCGCCAGCAGCTTGGCCGCAGGGAATCGCGTAAGGGAAAAACTGTTTTTT.

J is TRBJ1-1 and V is TRBV5-1, with TRBD1 as a possible D gene (5 bases). V dropped 4 bases and J dropped 4 bases, with 11 bases sitting between them. This CDR3 has 13 residues. Per germline, CDR1 SGHRS and CDR2 YFSETQ. The CDR3 DNA sequence: TGCGCCAGCAGCCGCCTTAGGGGCACTGAAGCTTTCTTT. The encoded protein is CASSRLRGTEAFF.

The chain uses TRBV5-1 and TRBJ1-1; 8 bases align to TRBD1. This CDR3 is built from 15 residues. The V gene's germline CDR1 is SGHRS and CDR2 YFSETQ. Trimming took 4 bases from V and 5 from J; bases not matched to a gene: 10. The CDR3 reads CASSIAGGAGTEAFF. The CDR3 nucleotides read TGCGCCAGCAGCATCGCAGGGGGCGCAGGTACTGAAGCTTTCTTT.

This chain joins TRBV27 and TRBJ1-2; a possible D gene is TRBD1 (6 bases). V was shortened by 6 bases and J by 2 bases, with 10 bases between the two germline ends. Germline-derived CDR1 and CDR2 are MNHEY and SMNVEV (reference sequence). The CDR3 runs to 13 residues. In DNA, the CDR3 is TGTGCCAGCAGCTCCGACAGGAACTATGGCTACACCTTC. It yields the protein CASSSDRNYGYTF.

V gene TRBV27 combines with J gene TRBJ2-2; D gene uncertain. Germline V gene lookup returns CDR1 MNHEY and CDR2 SMNVEV (reference sequence). Trimming shortened V by 3 bases and J by 6 bases, and 8 bases separated the two germline ends. The CDR3 covers 13 residues. Written as DNA, the CDR3 is TGTGCCAGCAGTTTTCGGGTTGCCGGGGAGCTGTTTTTT. It translates to CASSFRVAGELFF.

The chain is built from TRBV5-1 and TRBJ1-5; 7 nucleotides align to TRBD1. Trimming removed 1 base from V and 0 bases from J; junction bases left unmatched: 1. The germline V gene encodes CDR1 SGHRS and CDR2 YFSETQ. The CDR3 is 15 residues long. This CDR3 is CASSLTGDSNQPQHF. The CDR3 region has the DNA TGCGCCAGCAGCTTGACAGGGGATAGCAATCAGCCCCAGCATTTT.

This chain uses TRBV10-2 with TRBJ2-7, with 7 bases that match TRBD2. Germline V gives CDR1 WSHSY, CDR2 SAAADI. V dropped 7 bases and J dropped 0; count of bases not matched to a gene: 15. The CDR3 spans 17 residues. The CDR3 reads CASTSPGRPGGSYEQYF. CDR3 nucleotide sequence: TGCGCCAGCACGTCCCCTGGGCGGCCGGGAGGCTCCTACGAGCAGTACTTC.

CDR3 amino acids: CASSVEGANTEAFF. CDR3 coding DNA: TGTGCCAGCAGCGTAGAGGGGGCGAACACTGAAGCTTTCTTT. This rearrangement joins TRBV9 to TRBJ1-1; 7 nucleotides align to TRBD1. CDR1 SGDLS and CDR2 YYNGEE come from the germline V gene. The CDR3 consists of 14 residues. The J segment lost 1 base and the V segment lost 0 bases, leaving 0 bases of the junction unmatched.

Turning to this clone: Germline is not matched at one junction end, which may reflect a read error. CDR3 sequence reads: CTSSLWGQGTNYGYTF. The CDR3 DNA sequence: TGTACCAGCAGTTTATGGGGACAGGGAACAAATTATGGCTACACCTTC. This chain connects TRBV28 to TRBJ1-2; 9 bases match TRBD1. Germline values: CDR1 MDHEN, CDR2 SYDVKM. This CDR3 is 16 amino acids long.

This chain connects TRBV5-4 to TRBJ2-6; D not certain. Trimming left V 0 bases short and J 4 bases short, with 5 bases between. The CDR3 loop spans 14 amino acids. CDR1 and CDR2 from the germline V gene are SGHNT and YYREEE (reference sequence). CDR3: CASSLVRGANVLTF. The CDR3 DNA reads as TGTGCCAGCAGCTTGGTTCGGGGGGCCAACGTCCTGACTTTC.

This rearrangement joins TRBV7-2 to TRBJ2-3; D is unresolved. The ends were cut back, 2 bases at V and 0 bases at J, with 9 bases in the middle. This CDR3 comprises 15 residues. Germline V lookup: CDR1 SGHTA, CDR2 FQGNSA. DNA for the CDR3: TGTGCCAGCAGCTTAAGAGAACCTAGCACAGATACGCAGTATTTT. Translated, it gives CASSLREPSTDTQYF.

The genes are TRBV5-1 and TRBJ2-7; 10 nucleotides align to TRBD2. This CDR3 region has 14 residues. Germline lookup yields CDR1 SGHRS and CDR2 YFSETQ. Trimming cost V 2 bases and J 6 bases; bases outside gene matches: 5. The CDR3 nucleotides read TGCGCCAGCAGCTTCCTAGCGGGAGTAAGCGAGCAGTACTTC. Its translation is CASSFLAGVSEQYF.

The chain recombines TRBV10-3 with TRBJ2-5; 9 bases match TRBD2. V dropped 0 bases and J dropped 5; count of bases not matched to a gene: 13. Germline V gene data show CDR1 as ENHRY and CDR2 as SYGVKD. This CDR3 is 18 amino acids long. The CDR3 is CAISESRTSAVSRETQYF. CDR3 DNA: TGTGCCATCAGTGAGTCGAGGACTAGCGCCGTTTCAAGGGAGACCCAGTACTTC.

This chain links TRBV5-1 with TRBJ2-5, with D hard to call. Per the germline V gene, CDR1 is SGHRS and CDR2 is YFSETQ. This CDR3 has 11 residues. V lost 2 bases and J lost 4, with 3 bases in between. CDR3 loop: CASSLAETQYF. In DNA, the CDR3 is TGCGCCAGCAGCTTAGCAGAGACCCAGTACTTC.

V gene TRBV1 combines with J gene TRBJ2-1; the table's D gene call, TRBD2, was not cross checked with the DNA. TRBV1 is marked as a pseudogene. The CDR3 length is 16 residues. The CDR3 loop reads CTSSQLEGVSYNEQFF. CDR3 coding DNA: TGCACCAGCAGCCAACTCGAGGGAGTTTCCTACAATGAGCAGTTCTTC.

The gene calls are TRBV5-4 and TRBJ2-1; 7 bases are a match to TRBD2. V shed 5 bases, J shed 7 bases, and the junction held 3 bases outside the gene matches. CDR3 length: 12 amino acids. Germline CDR1 reads SGHNT; CDR2 reads YYREEE (reference sequence). The CDR3 DNA is TGTGCCAGCAGTCCAGCGGGGAATGAGCAGTTCTTC. Its translation is CASSPAGNEQFF.